These 27 T cell receptor beta chains share one sample of origin, sequenced in a study of T cells after yellow fever vaccination. Each CDR3 protein is one row after TCRdb ran MiXCR on the 5' RACE reads. The sample contains about 300,000 distinct CDR3 sequences, around 6.8% of which appear only once. The sample consisted of PBMCs, taken roughly 46 days after the first yellow fever vaccination. These receptors were obtained from a young man who received the YFV17D yellow fever vaccine.

The chain joins TRBV12-3 or TRBV12-4 to TRBJ2-1; the D gene is possibly TRBD1 (5 bases). The CDR3 is 12 amino acids. Trimming left V 7 bases short and J 6 bases short, with 10 bases between. CDR3 coding DNA: TGTGCCAGCACGTTCAGGGCCAATGAGCAGTTCTTC. It specifies CASTFRANEQFF.

The J gene is TRBJ2-2, the V gene TRBV5-1; unclear D gene. Germline values: CDR1 SGHRS, CDR2 YFSETQ. Trimming removed 5 bases from V and 6 bases from J, with 14 bases in between. The CDR3 covers 14 residues. CDR3 nucleotide sequence: TGCGCCAGCAGTCGCCATTCTGAGGCCGGGGAGCTGTTTTTT. It yields the protein CASSRHSEAGELFF.

This clonotype was counted between two and nine times. The chain links TRBV4-3 to TRBJ2-3, with 7 bases lining up with TRBD2. CDR1 and CDR2 from the germline V gene are LGHNA and YSLEER. Unmatched junction bases numbered 7, after V lost 1 base and J lost 3 bases. CDR3 size: 16 residues. The CDR3 region is CASSQGVTGGTDTQYF. The CDR3 bases are TGCGCCAGCAGCCAAGGAGTGACGGGGGGTACAGATACGCAGTATTTT.

The rearrangement uses TRBV7-2 and TRBJ2-3; D not resolved. The germline gives CDR1 SGHTA, CDR2 FQGNSA. Trimming removed 5 bases from V and 2 bases from J, with 5 bases in between. The CDR3 loop spans 12 amino acids. The CDR3 is CASSATTDTQYF. The CDR3 region has the DNA TGTGCCAGCAGCGCCACCACAGATACGCAGTATTTT.

The sample holds a few counts of this clonotype. The CDR3 is CASSRGTGVDTQYF. CDR3 DNA: TGCGCCAGCAGCCGAGGGACAGGGGTAGATACGCAGTATTTT. The V call is TRBV4-3, the J call TRBJ2-3; 10 nucleotides match TRBD1. CDR1 is LGHNA and CDR2 is YSLEER in the germline V gene. Trimming cost V 4 bases and J 5 bases; bases outside gene matches: 3. This CDR3 comprises 14 residues.

This clonotype was observed many times. V usage is TRBV12-3 or TRBV12-4 and J usage is TRBJ1-2; weak D call: TRBD1 (5 bases). CDR3 length: 13 amino acids. Trimming left V 0 bases short and J 6 bases short, with 8 bases between. CDR3 coding DNA: TGTGCCAGCAGTTTAGCAGGGGTTGATGGCTACACCTTC. This sequence encodes CASSLAGVDGYTF.

This clonotype appeared a few times. A much bigger clone sits one base away, suggesting this may be a read error. The chain combines TRBV6-2 or TRBV6-3 with TRBJ2-7, with D uncertain. This CDR3 is 11 amino acids long. Deletions cut 4 bases from V and 2 bases from J, with 3 bases between. Per the germline V gene, CDR1 is MNHEY and CDR2 is SVGEGT. The CDR3 DNA reads as TGTGCCAGCAGTTCCCCCTACGAGCAGTACGTC. This encodes CASSSPYEQYV.

The chain recombines TRBV28 with TRBJ1-3; TRBD1 might be the D (6 bases). Per the germline V gene, CDR1 is MDHEN and CDR2 is SYDVKM. The CDR3 loop spans 12 amino acids. Deletions cut 4 bases from V and 8 bases from J, with 9 bases between. The CDR3 DNA reads as TGTGCCAGCAGTTCCCACAGGGACACCATATATTTT. Its translation: CASSSHRDTIYF.

This clonotype was observed a few times. The CDR3 protein is CASNARGRGEQYV. The CDR3 DNA sequence: TGTGCCTCTAACGCACGGGGCCGAGGGGAGCAGTACGTC. The chain combines TRBV13 with TRBJ2-7; D is possibly TRBD1 or TRBD2 (5 bases each). The germline V gene has CDR1 PRHDT and CDR2 FYEKMQ (reference sequence). The CDR3 loop spans 13 amino acids. Trimming removed 11 bases from V and 7 bases from J, with 21 bases in between.

This clonotype was seen repeatedly, ten times or more. The rearrangement uses TRBV5-6 and TRBJ2-1, with TRBD1 matching over 12 bases. The germline CDR1 and CDR2 sequences are SGHDT and YYEEEE. The V gene end was trimmed by 3 bases and the J gene end by 8 bases; junction bases not matched to a gene: 6. The CDR3 has 15 residues. This CDR3 reads CASSWGTGGFYEQFF. CDR3 coding DNA: TGTGCCAGCAGCTGGGGGACAGGGGGCTTTTATGAGCAGTTCTTC. Complete variable domain (other parts from reference TRBV5-6 and TRBJ2-1): DAGVTQSPTHLIKTRGQQVTLRCSPKSGHDTVSWYQQALGQGPQFIFQYYEEEERQRGNFPDRFSGHQFPNYSSELNVNALLLGDSALYLCASSWGTGGFYEQFFGPGTRLTVL.

The genes are TRBV30 and TRBJ2-1; no clear D gene. Trimming took off 8 bases at V and 1 base at J, with 15 bases between the two ends. This CDR3 is built from 14 residues. The germline V gene has CDR1 GTSNPN and CDR2 SVGIG (reference sequence). Here the CDR3 reads CATTGGVSYNEQFF. The CDR3 DNA is TGTGCCACGACGGGCGGTGTTTCCTACAATGAGCAGTTCTTC.

This clonotype was observed a handful of times. V gene TRBV7-7 combines with J gene TRBJ2-7, with D uncertain. V dropped 1 base and J dropped 2 bases, with 9 bases sitting between them. CDR3 size: 14 residues. The V gene's germline CDR1 is SSHAT and CDR2 FNYEAQ (reference sequence). The CDR3 region is CASSLGEAPYEQYF. CDR3 sequence (DNA): TGTGCCAGCAGCTTAGGTGAGGCCCCCTACGAGCAGTACTTC.

There are a few counts of this clonotype. The rearrangement links TRBV4-3 to TRBJ2-1, with 7 bases matching TRBD2. The CDR3 extends over 18 amino acids. Germline V gene sequence: CDR1 LGHNA, CDR2 YSLEER. V lost 0 bases to trimming and J lost 9 bases; unmatched junction nucleotides: 17. The CDR3 bases are TGCGCCAGCAGCCAAGATGGGCCAGTAAGCGGGGTGGACGTTGAGCAGTTCTTC. It codes for CASSQDGPVSGVDVEQFF.

This clonotype was seen a handful of times. V gene TRBV19 combines with J gene TRBJ1-4; tentative D call: TRBD1 (5 bases). CDR3 length: 12 residues. Per the germline V gene, CDR1 is LNHDA and CDR2 is SQIVND (reference sequence). With 9 bases removed from V and 10 bases from J, the gap between germline ends came to 15 bases. The CDR3 protein is CASEIGEGKLFF. The CDR3 DNA is TGTGCCAGCGAGATAGGGGAAGGAAAACTGTTTTTT. Drawing the rest from reference TRBV19 and TRBJ1-4, the complete variable domain is DGGITQSPKYLFRKEGQNVTLSCEQNLNHDAMYWYRQDPGQGLRLIYYSQIVNDFQKGDIAEGYSVSREKKESFPLTVTSAQKNPTAFYLCASEIGEGKLFFGSGTQLSVL.

Ten or more counts support this clonotype. The chain has TRBV21-1 and TRBJ2-7; the D call in the table, TRBD1, was not verified against the DNA. TRBV21-1 corresponds to a pseudogene. The CDR3 extends over 16 amino acids. In DNA form, the CDR3 reads TGTGCCAGCAGCAAAGATCGGGAACGGATGACCTACGAGCAGTACGTC. Translating it yields CASSKDRERMTYEQYV.

This clonotype was detected a few times. The rearrangement links TRBV6-2 or TRBV6-3 to TRBJ2-1; tentative D call: TRBD2 (5 bases). Germline V CDR1 and CDR2: MNHEY, SVGEGT. The CDR3 spans 15 residues. V was shortened by 2 bases and J by 0 bases, with 8 bases between the two germline ends. In DNA, the CDR3 is TGTGCCAGCAGTTACGGTCGGGGCTCCTACAATGAGCAGTTCTTC. Protein product: CASSYGRGSYNEQFF.

This clonotype has only a few counts. This rearrangement joins TRBV6-5 to TRBJ2-5; no clear D gene. Germline CDR1 reads MNHEY; CDR2 reads SVGAGI. Trimming stripped 0 bases from V and 0 bases from J, with 11 bases between. The CDR3 has 16 residues. The DNA of the CDR3 is TGTGCCAGCAGTTACTCGAAGACCCAGTACCAAGAGACCCAGTACTTC. It specifies CASSYSKTQYQETQYF.

This clonotype was observed a few times. The chain combines TRBV20-1 with TRBJ1-5, with 7 bases matching TRBD1. J lost 4 bases, V lost 2 bases, and 11 bases had no gene match. The CDR3 consists of 16 residues. CDR1 DFQATT and CDR2 SNEGSKA come from the germline V gene (reference sequence). In DNA form, the CDR3 reads TGCAGTGCTAGAACAACCGGACAGGTCTTAAATCAGCCCCAGCATTTT. Translation: CSARTTGQVLNQPQHF.

This clonotype was detected many times. The chain recombines TRBV29-1 with TRBJ1-2; unclear D gene. Germline V CDR1 and CDR2: SQVTM, ANQGSEA. The V end lost 7 bases, the J end lost 5 bases, and 17 bases lay between the germline ends. The CDR3 sequence is 13 residues long. As DNA, the CDR3 is TGCAGCGACCGAGAAGGAGCCCTATATGGCTACACCTTC. Translated, it gives CSDREGALYGYTF. Full variable domain (outside the CDR3, taken from reference TRBV29-1 and TRBJ1-2): SAVISQKPSRDICQRGTSLTIQCQVDSQVTMMFWYRQQPGQSLTLIATANQGSEATYESGFVIDKFPISRPNLTFSTLTVSNMSPEDSSIYLCSDREGALYGYTFGSGTRLTVV.

The chain recombines TRBV29-1 with TRBJ1-2; D is undetermined. Germline CDR1 reads SQVTM; CDR2 reads ANQGSEA. The CDR3 sequence is 8 residues long. Trimming removed 4 bases from V and 10 bases from J, with 4 bases in between. The CDR3 sequence is CSVGYYTF. CDR3 coding DNA: TGCAGCGTTGGTTACTACACCTTC.

The chain links TRBV2 to TRBJ2-1; 10 bases are a match to TRBD1. The CDR3 is made up of 20 amino acids. Germline-derived CDR1 and CDR2 are SNHLY and FYNNEI. The V gene end was trimmed by 2 bases and the J gene end by 2 bases; junction bases not matched to a gene: 15. In nucleotides, the CDR3 is TGTGCCAGCAGTGAACCGACAGGGGGCCTTGTGACCCCCACCTACAATGAGCAGTTCTTC. The encoded protein is CASSEPTGGLVTPTYNEQFF.

In its sample, this clonotype was seen a few times. J is TRBJ2-7 and V is TRBV20-1, with TRBD1 as a possible D gene (6 bases). Between the trimmed V and J ends, which lost 6 bases and 3 bases, there was a span of 15 bases. Germline V gene lookup returns CDR1 DFQATT and CDR2 SNEGSKA (reference sequence). This CDR3 is built from 13 residues. CDR3 sequence (DNA): TGCAGTGCCACGGGACACCTCGACTACGAGCAGTACTTC. This codes for CSATGHLDYEQYF.

V and J are TRBV11-2 and TRBJ1-5; D not resolved. Germline V gives CDR1 SGHAT, CDR2 FQNNGV. V gave up 7 bases and J gave up 5 bases, with 12 bases separating them. The CDR3 sequence is 13 residues long. Here the CDR3 reads CASTPGPYQPQHF. The CDR3, as DNA: TGTGCCAGCACCCCTGGACCCTATCAGCCCCAGCATTTT.

This clonotype was counted only a few times. The chain is built from TRBV15 and TRBJ1-6, with D unresolved. V lost 0 bases and J 9 bases, leaving 9 bases between the germline ends. This CDR3 comprises 14 residues. Looked up from germline, CDR1 is LNHNV and CDR2 is YYDKDF (reference sequence). The CDR3, as DNA: TGTGCCACCAGCAGAGAGGGGTTCGGTTCACCCCTCCACTTT. Its translation: CATSREGFGSPLHF.

This clonotype was recorded at least ten times. The rearrangement uses TRBV20-1 and TRBJ1-2; a weak D match, TRBD1 (5 bases). V was shortened by 6 bases and J by 3 bases, with 14 bases between the two germline ends. CDR3 length equals 13 residues. CDR1 and CDR2 from the germline V gene are DFQATT and SNEGSKA (reference sequence). Here the CDR3 reads CSAPGPKDYGYTF. Here the CDR3 DNA reads TGCAGTGCCCCGGGACCGAAGGACTATGGCTACACCTTC.

This rearrangement joins TRBV5-1 to TRBJ2-3; D uncertain. CDR1 SGHRS and CDR2 YFSETQ come from the germline V gene. The CDR3 sequence is 15 residues long. V shed 4 bases and J shed 2 bases, with 14 bases lying between them. The DNA of the CDR3 is TGCGCCAGCAGCCCTGCTCCCGGGCCCACAGATACGCAGTATTTT. Residues: CASSPAPGPTDTQYF.

In its sample, this clonotype was seen a few times. The rearrangement uses TRBV21-1 and TRBJ2-7; the D call of TRBD1 is as the table states it, not checked on the DNA. TRBV21-1 is described as a pseudogene. The CDR3 runs to 15 residues. CDR3 DNA sequence: TGTGCCAGCAGCCGAGATGGGACAGGGGTTTGGGAGCAGTACGTC. Translating gives CASSRDGTGVWEQYV.